The 9 T cell receptor beta chains reported below all come from one sample, sequenced in a study of blood T cell repertoires in COVID-19. Assay: immunoSEQ multiplex PCR; the TCRdb copy retains only in-frame clones and omits some. The sample contains about 93,000 clones, about 88% of which appear only once. The sample was peripheral blood. The receptor source for this set is a woman of 80 years or more with acute or convalescent COVID-19.

The CDR3 sequence is CASSESRVREKLFF. CDR3 DNA: TGTGCCAGCAGTGAATCCCGGGTGCGTGAAAAACTGTTTTTT. This sequence joins TRBV2 and TRBJ1-4; D gene ambiguous. With 2 bases removed from V and 7 bases from J, the gap between germline ends came to 11 bases. This CDR3 spans 14 amino acids. Germline lookup yields CDR1 SNHLY and CDR2 FYNNEI. The whole variable domain, filled in from reference TRBV2 and TRBJ1-4, reads EPEVTQTPSHQVTQMGQEVILRCVPISNHLYFYWYRQILGQKVEFLVSFYNNEISEKSEIFDDQFSVERPDGSNFTLKIRSTKLEDSAMYFCASSESRVREKLFFGSGTQLSVL.

J is TRBJ1-5 and V is TRBV24-1; a possible D gene is TRBD1 (6 bases). CDR1 and CDR2 (germline): KGHDR, SFDVKD. The CDR3 has 13 residues. V shed 5 bases and J shed 7 bases, with 11 bases lying between them. Here the CDR3 reads CATSGAGEQPQHF. The CDR3 DNA follows: TGTGCCACCAGTGGGGCAGGGGAGCAGCCCCAGCATTTT.

The chain employs TRBV28 and TRBJ2-7, with 7 bases lining up with TRBD1. Losses at the gene ends were 6 bases for V and 2 bases for J; bases not matched to a gene: 4. The CDR3 spans 13 residues. The germline CDR1 and CDR2 sequences are MDHEN and SYDVKM. CDR3 sequence (DNA): TGTGCCAGCAGGGCAGGGGGTCCCTACGAGCAGTACTTC. It specifies CASRAGGPYEQYF. Complete variable domain (other parts from reference TRBV28 and TRBJ2-7): DVKVTQSSRYLVKRTGEKVFLECVQDMDHENMFWYRQDPGLGLRLIYFSYDVKMKEKGDIPEGYSVSREKKERFSLILESASTNQTSMYLCASRAGGPYEQYFGPGTRLTVT.

The chain employs TRBV23-1 and TRBJ1-2; tentatively, D is TRBD1 (5 bases). TRBV23-1 is noted as an ORF with a role that remains uncertain. The CDR3 is 14 residues long. Trimming took off 3 bases at V and 8 bases at J, with 16 bases between the two ends. Here the CDR3 reads CASSQGSGAEGYTF. The CDR3 DNA reads as TGCGCCAGCAGTCAGGGTAGCGGGGCGGAAGGCTACACCTTC.

The chain recombines TRBV24-1 with TRBJ1-6, with D possibly matching TRBD1 (6 bases). Germline V gene lookup returns CDR1 KGHDR and CDR2 SFDVKD. There are 12 residues in the CDR3. Between the trimmed V and J ends, which lost 7 bases and 10 bases, there was a span of 10 bases. CDR3 sequence reads: CATRGAGSPLHF. The DNA for the CDR3 is TGTGCCACCAGGGGGGCAGGGTCACCCCTCCACTTT.

The chain joins TRBV4-1 to TRBJ2-7, with D perhaps TRBD2 (7 bases). V lost 5 bases to trimming and J lost 4 bases, with 24 bases between them. Looked up from germline, CDR1 is MGHRA and CDR2 is YSYEKL. The CDR3 is 17 residues long. The CDR3 reads CASSKGGRTAPTYEQYF. The CDR3 DNA follows: TGCGCCAGCAGCAAGGGAGGGAGGACAGCCCCAACATACGAGCAGTACTTC.

The rearrangement links TRBV11-3 to TRBJ2-2; D uncertain. Looked up from germline, CDR1 is SGHNT and CDR2 is YENEEA. V lost 0 bases, J lost 6 bases, and 8 bases lay in between. CDR3 length: 14 amino acids. Written as DNA, the CDR3 is TGTGCCAGCAGCTTAGAGTCCCTCTCCGGGGAGCTGTTTTTT. This sequence encodes CASSLESLSGELFF. The full variable domain, completed using reference TRBV11-3 and TRBJ2-2, is EAGVVQSPRYKIIEKKQPVAFWCNPISGHNTLYWYLQNLGQGPELLIRYENEEAVDDSQLPKDRFSAERLKGVDSTLKIQPAELGDSAVYLCASSLESLSGELFFGEGSRLTVL.

The chain links TRBV9 to TRBJ2-1; 13 nucleotides match TRBD2. The CDR3 sequence is 15 residues long. J lost 8 bases, V lost 4 bases, and 6 bases had no gene match. Germline CDR1 is SGDLS and CDR2 is YYNGEE. The CDR3: CASSKTSGGADEQFF. The CDR3 bases are TGTGCCAGCAGCAAAACTAGCGGGGGGGCCGATGAGCAGTTCTTC.

V is TRBV12-5 and J is TRBJ1-5; a possible D gene is TRBD1 (6 bases). The V gene lost 1 base and the J gene lost 5 bases, with 15 bases spanning the gap. The length of the CDR3 is 16 residues. CDR1 LGHNT and CDR2 FRNRAP come from the germline V gene. As DNA, the CDR3 is TGTGCTAGTGGTTTGGGGGGGCCAGGCGGCGATCAGCCCCAGCATTTT. Translated: CASGLGGPGGDQPQHF.